The 30 T cell receptor beta chains listed next were all sequenced from one sample in a study of CD8+CD57+ T cells in acquired aplastic anemia. Patients sequenced had flow cytometry evidence of CD8+CD57+ cell expansion. Genomic DNA provided the template from which TCR beta VDJ and CDR3 profiles were obtained. Using its own MiXCR run on the reads, TCRdb lists one record per CDR3 protein. The data contain roughly 170,000 distinct CDR3 sequences, around 50% of them singletons. Sequencing was performed on sorted CD4+, CD8+, or CD8+CD57+ T cells (not recorded which) from PBMCs. The origin of the receptors is a human donor with aplastic anemia.

This clonotype was counted at least ten times. The V gene is TRBV20-1, the J gene TRBJ2-1; the match to TRBD2 covers 10 bases. This CDR3 has 14 amino acids. V lost 5 bases to trimming and J lost 5 bases; unmatched junction nucleotides: 6. Looked up from germline, CDR1 is DFQATT and CDR2 is SNEGSKA (reference sequence). CDR3 coding DNA: TGCAGTGCTTACCCGGGACTAGCGCACAATGAGCAGTTCTTC. Protein sequence: CSAYPGLAHNEQFF.

J is TRBJ1-4 and V is TRBV24-1, with 11 bases lining up with TRBD1. Germline-derived CDR1 and CDR2 are KGHDR and SFDVKD. The junction had 8 bases not matched to a gene; V was cut back by 10 bases and J by 5 bases. The CDR3 runs to 15 residues. The CDR3 sequence is CATKDRGPSNEKLFF. The CDR3 bases are TGTGCCACAAAGGACAGGGGGCCTTCGAATGAAAAACTGTTTTTT.

V gene TRBV9 combines with J gene TRBJ2-1; a weak D match, TRBD2 (6 bases). CDR3 size: 15 residues. In germline, CDR1 is SGDLS, CDR2 YYNGEE. V lost 4 bases to trimming and J lost 1 base, with 12 bases between them. For the CDR3, the DNA is TGTGCCAGCAGCCCCGGAGGGAAATCCTACAATGAGCAGTTCTTC. Translated, it gives CASSPGGKSYNEQFF.

The chain links TRBV15 to TRBJ2-7, with a possible D match to TRBD2 (5 bases). The CDR3 runs to 16 residues. With 5 bases removed from V and 4 bases from J, the gap between germline ends came to 21 bases. CDR1 is LNHNV, CDR2 YYDKDF, per germline (reference sequence). In DNA, the CDR3 is TGTGCCACCAGCCCCGGGGAATCGGGGAGTGGGTACGAGCAGTACTTC. Translation: CATSPGESGSGYEQYF.

CDR3 in amino acids: CSARQHPNNSPLHF. CDR3 nucleotides: TGCAGTGCTAGACAACACCCAAATAATTCACCCCTCCACTTT. The gene calls are TRBV20-1 and TRBJ1-6; D unresolved. V lost 2 bases to trimming and J lost 5 bases, with 10 bases between them. This CDR3 has 14 amino acids. Germline values: CDR1 DFQATT, CDR2 SNEGSKA (reference sequence).

In regard to this clonotype: A read error may explain this, as a much larger clone is one base away. The gene calls are TRBV5-1 and TRBJ2-5, with D uncertain. Trimming cost V 0 bases and J 1 base, with 1 base left between them. Germline CDR1 and CDR2: SGHRS and YFSETQ. The CDR3 runs to 12 residues. In DNA, the CDR3 is TGCGCCAGCAGCTTGGCCCAAGAGACCCAGTACTTC. Residues: CASSLAQETQYF.

The CDR3 bases are TGTGCCACCAGTGATGTCACAGGGGTAGAGACCCAGTACTTC. Translation: CATSDVTGVETQYF. The chain employs TRBV24-1 and TRBJ2-5; 7 bases match TRBD1. V lost 3 bases to trimming and J lost 4 bases; unmatched junction nucleotides: 4. Germline values: CDR1 KGHDR, CDR2 SFDVKD. The CDR3 length is 14 residues.

This clonotype has a handful of counts. The V gene is TRBV27, the J gene TRBJ2-3; TRBD2 matches 10 bases. V shed 5 bases, J shed 1 base, and the junction held 9 bases outside the gene matches. This CDR3 region has 17 residues. Germline CDR1 and CDR2: MNHEY and SMNVEV (reference sequence). CDR3 loop: CASSRSSGGRGTDTQYF. The CDR3 region has the DNA TGTGCCAGCAGTAGGTCTAGCGGGGGAAGGGGCACAGATACGCAGTATTTT.

This clonotype was detected only a few times. The CDR3 protein is CSVGLAGGPWTGELFF. In DNA form, the CDR3 reads TGCAGCGTAGGACTAGCGGGGGGGCCATGGACCGGGGAGCTGTTTTTT. This chain joins TRBV29-1 and TRBJ2-2; 15 nucleotides match TRBD2. With 6 bases clipped from V and 5 bases from J, the junction kept 7 bases outside the gene matches. Germline-derived CDR1 and CDR2 are SQVTM and ANQGSEA. The CDR3 runs 16 residues.

The chain links TRBV29-1 to TRBJ1-1; the D is unclear. CDR1 is SQVTM and CDR2 is ANQGSEA in the germline V gene. The V gene lost 6 bases and the J gene lost 0 bases, with 5 bases spanning the gap. CDR3 length equals 11 residues. In DNA form, the CDR3 reads TGCAGCGTAAGTATGAACACTGAAGCTTTCTTT. It is translated as CSVSMNTEAFF.

The J gene is TRBJ2-4, the V gene TRBV20-1; D uncertain. The ends were cut back, 1 base at V and 16 bases at J, with 17 bases in the middle. This CDR3 has 12 amino acids. The germline gives CDR1 DFQATT, CDR2 SNEGSKA (reference sequence). The CDR3 DNA is TGCAGTGCTAGAGCTAACGTCGGTAGTGGATACTTC. As protein: CSARANVGSGYF.

This clonotype was recorded many times. The V and J genes are TRBV6-2 or TRBV6-3 and TRBJ2-5, with a tentative D call TRBD2 (5 bases). V shed 2 bases and J shed 4 bases, with 5 bases lying between them. The CDR3 is made up of 12 amino acids. Germline V gene data show CDR1 as MNHEY and CDR2 as SVGEGT. The chain's CDR3 is CASSYEGETQYF. The CDR3 region has the DNA TGTGCCAGCAGTTACGAGGGAGAGACCCAGTACTTC.

Written as DNA, the CDR3 is TGCAGGGCGACTAGCGGGACAAACAATGAGCAGTTCTTC. As protein: CRATSGTNNEQFF. This chain connects TRBV20-1 to TRBJ2-1; 11 bases match TRBD2. Germline loops: CDR1 DFQATT, CDR2 SNEGSKA (reference sequence). The length of the CDR3 is 13 residues.

The chain is built from TRBV7-9 and TRBJ1-6; D gene unclear. Trimming stripped 8 bases from V and 14 bases from J, with 13 bases between. Germline CDR1 reads SEHNR; CDR2 reads FQNEAQ (reference sequence). CDR3 length equals 11 residues. The CDR3 loop is CASFLIFSLHF. The CDR3 DNA reads TGTGCCAGCTTCCTTATCTTTTCCCTCCACTTT.

This sequence joins TRBV10-2 and TRBJ1-2; D not certain. Germline lookup yields CDR1 WSHSY and CDR2 SAAADI. The CDR3 has 12 residues. The V end lost 6 bases, the J end lost 6 bases, and 11 bases lay between the germline ends. This chain's CDR3 is CASSPETDGYTF. For the CDR3, the DNA is TGCGCCAGCAGCCCGGAAACAGATGGCTACACCTTC.

V gene TRBV19 combines with J gene TRBJ2-1, with TRBD1 as a possible D gene (6 bases). The CDR3 runs 14 residues. CDR1 is LNHDA, CDR2 SQIVND, per germline (reference sequence). V lost 5 bases and J 9 bases, leaving 17 bases between the germline ends. CDR3 bases: TGTGCCAGTAGTCCCCCCCCCGTAGGGGGTGAGCAGTTCTTC. Amino acids: CASSPPPVGGEQFF.

The chain employs TRBV2 and TRBJ1-2, with D unclear. Trimming shortened V by 5 bases and J by 6 bases, and 19 bases separated the two germline ends. Germline loops: CDR1 SNHLY, CDR2 FYNNEI. CDR3 length: 15 amino acids. This chain's CDR3 is CASSLYTDTLNGYTF. In DNA form, the CDR3 reads TGTGCCAGCAGTTTATACACCGACACCCTCAATGGCTACACCTTC.

As regards this clonotype: No conserved phenylalanine or tryptophan ends this CDR3, so it is likely a read error. The chain uses TRBV10-3 and TRBJ1-3; a possible D gene is TRBD1 (5 bases). Germline V gene lookup returns CDR1 ENHRY and CDR2 SYGVKD. The CDR3 loop spans 14 amino acids. The V and J ends lost 2 bases and 4 bases respectively, with 9 bases between them. CDR3 loop: CAISEGAEGNTIYL. CDR3 DNA sequence: TGTGCCATCAGTGAGGGGGCCGAGGGAAACACCATATATCTC.

This clonotype is a singleton in its sample. The V gene is TRBV19, the J gene TRBJ2-1; a possible D gene is TRBD1 (6 bases). Between the trimmed V and J ends, which lost 4 bases and 7 bases, there was a span of 11 bases. CDR1 LNHDA and CDR2 SQIVND come from the germline V gene (reference sequence). This CDR3 contains 13 residues. CDR3 sequence reads: CASSTYRVNEQFF. The CDR3, as DNA: TGTGCCAGTAGTACCTACAGGGTAAATGAGCAGTTCTTC. Based on the CDR3 plus reference TRBV19 and TRBJ2-1, the full variable domain is DGGITQSPKYLFRKEGQNVTLSCEQNLNHDAMYWYRQDPGQGLRLIYYSQIVNDFQKGDIAEGYSVSREKKESFPLTVTSAQKNPTAFYLCASSTYRVNEQFFGPGTRLTVL.

This clonotype was picked up a small number of times. The rearrangement joins TRBV11-2 to TRBJ2-7; tentatively, D is TRBD2 (7 bases). V shed 1 base and J shed 5 bases, with 21 bases lying between them. CDR3 size: 17 residues. Germline CDR1 SGHAT, CDR2 FQNNGV. Here the CDR3 reads CASSLVEWWGGRDEQYF. In nucleotides, the CDR3 is TGTGCCAGCAGCTTAGTTGAGTGGTGGGGGGGCCGCGACGAGCAGTACTTC.

The genes are TRBV7-9 and TRBJ1-1; no clear D gene. Trimming removed 10 bases at V and 7 bases at J, with 19 bases between. CDR1 is SEHNR, CDR2 FQNEAQ, per germline (reference sequence). CDR3 length: 13 residues. CDR3: CAITPSEHYEAFF. The CDR3 nucleotides read TGTGCCATCACTCCATCGGAGCATTATGAAGCTTTCTTT.

This clonotype showed up many times. The chain recombines TRBV7-9 with TRBJ2-3, with D possibly TRBD2 on 6 matching bases. This CDR3 comprises 11 residues. Trimming cost V 7 bases and J 6 bases, with 8 bases left between them. Per the germline V gene, CDR1 is SEHNR and CDR2 is FQNEAQ (reference sequence). This chain's CDR3 is CASNGGDTQYF. The CDR3 DNA reads TGTGCCAGCAATGGGGGGGATACGCAGTATTTT.

This clonotype showed up just once. A junction end diverges from the germline sequence, so it may reflect a read error. The chain joins TRBV19 to TRBJ1-6; D may be TRBD1 (5 bases). This CDR3 has 14 amino acids. Germline CDR1 LNHDA, CDR2 SQIVND (reference sequence). CDR3 coding DNA: TGTGCCACTAGAGAGGACAAGGGTTTCTCACCCCCCCACTTT. Protein: CATREDKGFSPPHF.

This clonotype was counted many times. The chain uses TRBV12-3 or TRBV12-4 and TRBJ1-5; 10 positions match TRBD1. The trim removed 3 bases at V and 7 bases at J, leaving 3 bases unmatched. The CDR3 covers 14 residues. CDR3 in amino acids: CASSFLGQGQPQHF. The CDR3, as DNA: TGTGCCAGCAGTTTTTTGGGACAGGGGCAGCCCCAGCATTTT.

Comment on this clonotype: The germline gene is not matched at one end of the junction; a read error may be the cause. This chain joins TRBV11-1 and TRBJ1-6; D is uncertain. Germline V CDR1 and CDR2: SGHAT, FQDESV (reference sequence). The CDR3 has 16 residues. DNA for the CDR3: TGTGCCAGCAGCTTAGCGGGTTCTGGTGTTAATTCTCCCCTCCACTTT. Residues: CASSLAGSGVNSPLHF.

This clonotype was detected many times. The chain carries TRBV5-5 and TRBJ1-1, with TRBD1 as a possible D gene (5 bases). Germline V gene lookup returns CDR1 SGHKS and CDR2 YYEKEE (reference sequence). The V gene lost 6 bases and the J gene lost 2 bases, with 14 bases spanning the gap. The CDR3 is 14 residues long. In DNA form, the CDR3 reads TGTGCCAGCACCCTGGGCAGGGCAAACACTGAAGCTTTCTTT. This encodes CASTLGRANTEAFF.

This clonotype was counted a few times. The chain links TRBV7-3 to TRBJ2-7; tentatively, D is TRBD2 (6 bases). From germline, CDR1 is SGHTA and CDR2 FQGTGA. This CDR3 contains 14 residues. The V end lost 5 bases, the J end lost 2 bases, and 13 bases lay between the germline ends. CDR3 in amino acids: CASSRASATYEQYF. The CDR3, as DNA: TGTGCCAGCAGCCGGGCTAGCGCGACCTACGAGCAGTACTTC. The entire variable domain, with the rest obtained from reference TRBV7-3 and TRBJ2-7, is as follows: GAGVSQTPSNKVTEKGKYVELRCDPISGHTALYWYRQSLGQGPEFLIYFQGTGAADDSGLPNDRFFAVRPEGSVSTLKIQRTERGDSAVYLCASSRASATYEQYFGPGTRLTVT.

The CDR3: CASSALGGASSEAFF. The DNA of the CDR3 is TGTGCCAGCAGCGCCCTGGGGGGGGCGTCGTCTGAAGCTTTCTTT. The chain employs TRBV9 and TRBJ1-1; a weak D match, TRBD1 (6 bases). This CDR3 spans 15 amino acids. V was shortened by 3 bases and J by 6 bases, with 18 bases between the two germline ends. Germline V CDR1 and CDR2: SGDLS, YYNGEE.

About this clonotype: One junction end does not reproduce the germline sequence, and a read error may be involved. The rearrangement joins TRBV7-8 to TRBJ2-7, with a tentative D call TRBD2 (5 bases). The CDR3 sequence is 12 residues long. Germline CDR1 is SGHVS and CDR2 is FQNEAQ. The CDR3 region is CARSLAFGEQYF. For the CDR3, the DNA is TGTGCCCGCAGCCTAGCATTCGGCGAGCAGTACTTC.

This clonotype appeared many times. The CDR3 nucleotides read TGTGCCAGCACGGGGCAGATCTACTATGGCTACACCTTC. Translated: CASTGQIYYGYTF. V and J are TRBV6-1 and TRBJ1-2, with D maybe TRBD1 (5 bases). V was clipped by 7 bases and J by 3 bases, with 12 bases between them. Per germline, CDR1 MNHNS and CDR2 SASEGT. CDR3 length: 13 amino acids.